These 22 T cell receptor beta chains were all obtained from the same sample, sequenced in a study of early T cells in non-severe SARS-CoV-2 infection. MiXCR was run by TCRdb on the 5' RACE reads, yielding one entry per CDR3 protein. The sample shows about 21,000 distinct CDR3 sequences, 5% to 6% of them seen only once. Sequenced material: whole blood, taken at baseline. Source of these receptors: an adult who was a healthcare worker with PCR-confirmed SARS-CoV-2 infection or an uninfected control (not recorded which).

The rearrangement joins TRBV14 to TRBJ2-1; tentative D call: TRBD2 (5 bases). V gave up 4 bases and J gave up 3 bases, with 16 bases separating them. Germline-derived CDR1 and CDR2 are SGHDN and FVKESK. The CDR3 length is 16 residues. The CDR3 is CASSPRFGVRYNEQFF. DNA of the CDR3: TGTGCCAGCAGCCCAAGATTCGGGGTCCGCTACAATGAGCAGTTCTTC.

Many counts were recorded for this clonotype. This chain uses TRBV11-2 with TRBJ1-3; 9 bases line up with TRBD1. Germline loops: CDR1 SGHAT, CDR2 FQNNGV. V lost 5 bases and J lost 3; bases outside the gene matches: 5. CDR3 length: 15 residues. The CDR3 nucleotides are TGTGCCAGCAGCCGCGGGACAGGGTTTGGAAACACCATATATTTT. Amino acid sequence: CASSRGTGFGNTIYF. The entire variable domain, with the rest obtained from reference TRBV11-2 and TRBJ1-3, is as follows: EAGVAQSPRYKIIEKRQSVAFWCNPISGHATLYWYQQILGQGPKLLIQFQNNGVVDDSQLPKDRFSAERLKGVDSTLKIQPAKLEDSAVYLCASSRGTGFGNTIYFGEGSWLTVV.

The genes are TRBV13 and TRBJ2-2; D possibly corresponds to TRBD2 (6 bases). The length of the CDR3 is 13 residues. Trimming pared 5 bases from V and 6 bases from J, leaving 10 bases between. Germline CDR1 reads PRHDT; CDR2 reads FYEKMQ (reference sequence). The CDR3 loop reads CASSPRDSGELFF. DNA of the CDR3: TGTGCCAGCAGCCCGCGGGACTCCGGGGAGCTGTTTTTT. Variable domain in full (rest from reference TRBV13 and TRBJ2-2): AAGVIQSPRHLIKEKRETATLKCYPIPRHDTVYWYQQGPGQDPQFLISFYEKMQSDKGSIPDRFSAQQFSDYHSELNMSSLELGDSALYFCASSPRDSGELFFGEGSRLTVL.

The genes are TRBV7-2 and TRBJ2-1; the D call may be TRBD1 or TRBD2 (5 bases each). This CDR3 contains 17 residues. V was clipped by 1 base and J by 4 bases, with 17 bases between them. Germline loops: CDR1 SGHTA, CDR2 FQGNSA. Here the CDR3 reads CASSLETRTNRYNEQFF. The CDR3, as DNA: TGTGCCAGCAGCTTAGAAACTAGGACAAACCGATACAATGAGCAGTTCTTC.

This clonotype was seen repeatedly, ten times or more. The chain has TRBV10-3 and TRBJ2-6, with TRBD1 identical over 7 bases. The germline CDR1 and CDR2 sequences are ENHRY and SYGVKD. The CDR3 contains 16 residues. After removal of 10 bases from V and 0 bases from J, the junction contained 9 bases not matched to a gene. The DNA of the CDR3 is TGTGCCACGACGACAGGGTCGGTCTCTGGGGCCAACGTCCTGACTTTC. It translates to CATTTGSVSGANVLTF.

This clonotype ranks as hyperexpanded (1% or more). The chain joins TRBV12-3 or TRBV12-4 to TRBJ2-7; 7 bases match TRBD1. The CDR3 extends over 14 amino acids. V lost 5 bases to trimming and J lost 5 bases; unmatched junction nucleotides: 9. CDR3 in DNA: TGTGCCAGCAGTCGACAGGGTGAATGGAACGAGCAGTACTTC. Its protein is CASSRQGEWNEQYF.

This clonotype showed up many times. V and J are TRBV6-1 and TRBJ1-1; TRBD1 aligns across 8 bases. The CDR3 runs 16 residues. The ends lost 5 bases at V and 2 bases at J; junction bases unmatched: 10. The germline V gene encodes CDR1 MNHNS and CDR2 SASEGT. CDR3 sequence: CASSFSGDRPNTEAFF. CDR3 nucleotides: TGTGCCAGCAGTTTCAGTGGGGACAGGCCAAACACTGAAGCTTTCTTT.

The chain is built from TRBV20-1 and TRBJ1-1; 7 bases agree with TRBD1. Germline CDR1 is DFQATT and CDR2 is SNEGSKA (reference sequence). V shed 5 bases and J 3 bases; nucleotides not matched to a gene: 9. The CDR3 contains 14 residues. The CDR3 spells CSALQGLGYTEAFF. CDR3 nucleotides: TGCAGTGCTCTACAGGGGCTAGGGTACACTGAAGCTTTCTTT.

Many counts were recorded for this clonotype. The V gene is TRBV19, the J gene TRBJ1-6; no reliable D call. The germline gives CDR1 LNHDA, CDR2 SQIVND (reference sequence). The CDR3 loop spans 14 amino acids. With 5 bases removed from V and 5 bases from J, the gap between germline ends came to 10 bases. CDR3 region: CASSVRWNNSPLHF. The CDR3 DNA reads TGTGCCAGTAGTGTTCGGTGGAATAATTCACCCCTCCACTTT.

The chain uses TRBV28 and TRBJ1-1; no clear D. Germline CDR1 and CDR2: MDHEN and SYDVKM. This CDR3 has 11 amino acids. Trimming took off 5 bases at V and 10 bases at J, with 11 bases between the two ends. The CDR3 nucleotides read TGTGCCAGCAGTGGAAGGAACGGAGCTTTCTTT. Translated, it gives CASSGRNGAFF.

In its sample, this clonotype was seen a few times. The V and J genes are TRBV5-1 and TRBJ2-3, with unresolved D. The CDR3 is 14 amino acids. Germline CDR1 reads SGHRS; CDR2 reads YFSETQ. V dropped 3 bases and J dropped 0 bases, with 8 bases sitting between them. The CDR3 protein is CASSSLGSTDTQYF. For the CDR3, the DNA is TGCGCCAGCAGCTCCCTCGGCAGCACAGATACGCAGTATTTT.

This clonotype showed up just a few times. DNA of the CDR3: TGTGCCAGTAGTGGGAGTCCTGGCGAGACCCAGTACTTC. As protein: CASSGSPGETQYF. The V call is TRBV19, the J call TRBJ2-5; D possibly corresponds to TRBD2 (5 bases). Germline CDR1 LNHDA, CDR2 SQIVND (reference sequence). The CDR3 loop spans 13 amino acids. The V end lost 5 bases, the J end lost 5 bases, and 12 bases lay between the germline ends. The whole variable domain, filled in from reference TRBV19 and TRBJ2-5, reads DGGITQSPKYLFRKEGQNVTLSCEQNLNHDAMYWYRQDPGQGLRLIYYSQIVNDFQKGDIAEGYSVSREKKESFPLTVTSAQKNPTAFYLCASSGSPGETQYFGPGTRLLVL.

This clonotype came up once. V is TRBV7-2 and J is TRBJ1-5; 10 nucleotides match TRBD1. The trim removed 5 bases at V and 7 bases at J, leaving 2 bases unmatched. The CDR3 spans 13 residues. Germline CDR1 and CDR2: SGHTA and FQGNSA. This CDR3 is CASSQDRGQPQHF. CDR3 DNA sequence: TGTGCCAGCAGCCAGGACAGGGGGCAGCCCCAGCATTTT.

This clonotype was detected ten times or more. The chain joins TRBV19 to TRBJ1-5, with 7 bases lining up with TRBD1. Germline V gene data show CDR1 as LNHDA and CDR2 as SQIVND (reference sequence). V gave up 5 bases and J gave up 3 bases; unmatched junction bases: 7. This CDR3 is built from 15 residues. The DNA of the CDR3 is TGTGCCAGTAGTCCAGGACAGGCGAACAATCAGCCCCAGCATTTT. This gives the protein CASSPGQANNQPQHF.

The genes are TRBV6-2 or TRBV6-3 and TRBJ2-2, with no clear D. Germline-derived CDR1 and CDR2 are MNHEY and SVGEGT. Trimming stripped 5 bases from V and 6 bases from J, with 10 bases between. The CDR3 sequence is 13 residues long. The CDR3 DNA follows: TGTGCCAGCAGTAGAACGTCTTCCGGGGAGCTGTTTTTT. Translating gives CASSRTSSGELFF.

The J gene is TRBJ1-1, the V gene TRBV5-1, with D perhaps TRBD1 (6 bases). Germline loops: CDR1 SGHRS, CDR2 YFSETQ. Trimming took 3 bases from V and 4 from J, leaving 16 bases between them. The length of the CDR3 is 15 residues. The CDR3 reads CASSSQSTGTTEAFF. The CDR3 nucleotides read TGCGCCAGCAGCTCACAATCTACAGGGACCACTGAAGCTTTCTTT.

In this sample, this clonotype turned up many times. The genes are TRBV5-1 and TRBJ1-2; no reliable D call. The CDR3 totals 16 residues. Germline-derived CDR1 and CDR2 are SGHRS and YFSETQ. Trimming pared 0 bases from V and 3 bases from J, leaving 15 bases between. CDR3 nucleotides: TGCGCCAGCAGCTTGGAGGCTGGGCGGCGTGACTATGGCTACACCTTC. Residues: CASSLEAGRRDYGYTF.

This clonotype was counted at least ten times. The chain employs TRBV4-3 and TRBJ1-3, with 9 positions matching TRBD1. CDR1 and CDR2 (germline): LGHNA, YSLEER. J was trimmed by 0 bases and V by 4 bases; bases with no gene match: 4. This CDR3 is built from 16 residues. The DNA for the CDR3 is TGCGCCAGCAGCCGAACGACAGGGGGCTCTGGAAACACCATATATTTT. Protein sequence: CASSRTTGGSGNTIYF.

This chain joins TRBV3-1 and TRBJ2-3, with D hard to call. Trimming shortened V by 0 bases and J by 11 bases, and 9 bases separated the two germline ends. This CDR3 is built from 12 residues. Germline V CDR1 and CDR2: LGHDT, YNNKEL (reference sequence). CDR3 residues: CASSQDRLKQYF. The DNA of the CDR3 is TGTGCCAGCAGCCAAGATCGCCTGAAGCAGTATTTT.

This clonotype was detected many times. The chain uses TRBV2 and TRBJ2-4; a weak D match, TRBD2 (6 bases). V lost 10 bases and J 9 bases, leaving 19 bases between the germline ends. The CDR3 consists of 13 residues. Germline CDR1 is SNHLY and CDR2 is FYNNEI. DNA of the CDR3: TGTGCCATCGACGGGACTTCGGGGAGCATTCAGTACTTC. Its translation is CAIDGTSGSIQYF. Drawing the rest from reference TRBV2 and TRBJ2-4, the complete variable domain is EPEVTQTPSHQVTQMGQEVILRCVPISNHLYFYWYRQILGQKVEFLVSFYNNEISEKSEIFDDQFSVERPDGSNFTLKIRSTKLEDSAMYFCAIDGTSGSIQYFGAGTRLSVL.

The sample holds many counts of this clonotype. The chain couples TRBV20-1 to TRBJ1-1, with D possibly matching TRBD1 (5 bases). The V end lost 5 bases, the J end lost 3 bases, and 13 bases lay between the germline ends. The germline V gene encodes CDR1 DFQATT and CDR2 SNEGSKA (reference sequence). The CDR3 runs 13 residues. The CDR3 protein is CSAPRAGDTEAFF. The CDR3 region has the DNA TGCAGTGCTCCCAGGGCGGGAGACACTGAAGCTTTCTTT.

This clonotype was counted a few times. This CDR3 reads CASSSQSQGAHEQYF. DNA for the CDR3: TGTGCCAGCAGCTCTCAATCACAGGGGGCGCACGAGCAGTACTTC. This chain uses TRBV7-2 with TRBJ2-7, with TRBD1 identical over 9 bases. CDR1 and CDR2 from the germline V gene are SGHTA and FQGNSA. With 4 bases clipped from V and 5 bases from J, the junction kept 9 bases outside the gene matches. The CDR3 totals 15 residues. Variable domain in full (rest from reference TRBV7-2 and TRBJ2-7): GAGVSQSPSNKVTEKGKDVELRCDPISGHTALYWYRQSLGQGLEFLIYFQGNSAPDKSGLPSDRFSAERTGGSVSTLTIQRTQQEDSAVYLCASSSQSQGAHEQYFGPGTRLTVT.